Presented here are 24 T cell receptor beta chains from one specimen sequenced in a study of blood T cells in healthy people across ages. A sample-barcoded 5' primer and a J-beta primer mix were used in a second PCR of about 7 to 11 cycles. TCRdb recomputed calls from the 5' RACE reads with MiXCR, one row per CDR3 protein. The table shows 1,800,000 or so distinct CDR3 sequences, with more than 35% occurring only once. Material for sequencing was blood. These receptors came from a human donor in good health.

This clonotype was seen more than once but under ten times. V is TRBV20-1 and J is TRBJ1-2, with 8 nucleotides matching TRBD1. The V gene end was trimmed by 3 bases and the J gene end by 7 bases; junction bases not matched to a gene: 7. The CDR3 runs to 13 residues. From germline, CDR1 is DFQATT and CDR2 SNEGSKA (reference sequence). CDR3 DNA: TGCAGTGCTAGTTCTCGGACAGGGTCTGGCTACACCTTC. The encoded protein is CSASSRTGSGYTF.

Points on this clonotype: Given a much more abundant clone one base away, this may be a read error. The CDR3 ends on some other residue instead of the conserved phenylalanine or tryptophan, so this is likely a read error. This rearrangement joins TRBV9 to TRBJ2-1; the D is unclear. The CDR3 has 13 amino acids. From germline, CDR1 is SGDLS and CDR2 YYNGEE. Trimming removed 0 bases from V and 5 bases from J, with 6 bases in between. The CDR3 reads CASSVGTHNEQFV. As DNA, the CDR3 is TGTGCCAGCAGCGTAGGTACTCACAATGAGCAGTTCGTC.

This clonotype was seen more than once but under ten times. The chain employs TRBV2 and TRBJ2-5; tentatively, D is TRBD1 (5 bases). From germline, CDR1 is SNHLY and CDR2 FYNNEI. The CDR3 is 15 residues long. V lost 4 bases and J lost 4, with 16 bases in between. The DNA for the CDR3 is TGTGCCAGCAGTGGGTTGTCAGGGTGGAGAGAGACCCAGTACTTC. Amino acids: CASSGLSGWRETQYF.

Only a few counts were recorded for this clonotype. This chain links TRBV4-1 with TRBJ1-1; D perhaps matches TRBD1 (5 bases). CDR1 is MGHRA, CDR2 YSYEKL, per germline. V dropped 3 bases and J dropped 3 bases, with 8 bases sitting between them. The CDR3 has 13 amino acids. The DNA for the CDR3 is TGCGCCAGCAGCCACGGGGGGGACACTGAAGCTTTCTTT. Its translation: CASSHGGDTEAFF.

The chain combines TRBV20-1 with TRBJ1-4; 10 bases match TRBD1. CDR1 is DFQATT, CDR2 SNEGSKA, per germline (reference sequence). The ends lost 1 base at V and 5 bases at J; junction bases unmatched: 1. The CDR3 has 14 residues. CDR3 in DNA: TGCAGTGCTAGAGGGGGACAGGGGAATGAAAAACTGTTTTTT. Residues: CSARGGQGNEKLFF.

Written as DNA, the CDR3 is TGTGCCAGCAGCAGTTACAGGGGTACTAATGAAAAACTGTTTTTT. This translates into CASSSYRGTNEKLFF. The chain links TRBV7-9 to TRBJ1-4; 7 bases are a match to TRBD1. With 5 bases clipped from V and 2 bases from J, the junction kept 5 bases outside the gene matches. The length of the CDR3 is 15 residues. CDR1 SEHNR and CDR2 FQNEAQ come from the germline V gene (reference sequence). The variable domain in full, with the rest retrieved from reference TRBV7-9 and TRBJ1-4, is DTGVSQNPRHKITKRGQNVTFRCDPISEHNRLYWYRQTLGQGPEFLTYFQNEAQLEKSRLLSDRFSAERPKGSFSTLEIQRTEQGDSAMYLCASSSYRGTNEKLFFGSGTQLSVL.

V gene TRBV12-3 or TRBV12-4 combines with J gene TRBJ2-7; D unclear. V lost 1 base and J 2 bases, leaving 12 bases between the germline ends. This CDR3 region has 15 residues. Here the CDR3 DNA reads TGTGCCAGCAGTTTAGGGGGTATCGGCCCCTACGAGCAGTACTTC. Residues: CASSLGGIGPYEQYF.

The chain employs TRBV14 and TRBJ2-7; tentatively, D is TRBD1 (6 bases). CDR3 length: 14 residues. CDR1 and CDR2 (germline): SGHDN, FVKESK. V shed 9 bases and J shed 1 base, with 16 bases lying between them. DNA of the CDR3: TGTGCCAGTAACCCCCAGGGGCCATCCTACGAGCAGTACTTC. Amino acid sequence: CASNPQGPSYEQYF.

In its sample, this clonotype was seen a few times. The rearrangement uses TRBV6-2 or TRBV6-3 and TRBJ1-6, with 9 bases identical to TRBD1. With 10 bases clipped from V and 5 bases from J, the junction kept 3 bases outside the gene matches. The germline CDR1 and CDR2 sequences are MNHEY and SVGEGT. The CDR3 has 13 amino acids. CDR3 bases: TGTGCCATCCGGGACAGGGATAATTCACCCCTCCACTTT. This encodes CAIRDRDNSPLHF.

This clonotype occurred a few times. The chain links TRBV6-6 to TRBJ2-5; D unclear. The DNA matches TRBJ2-7 better at its end, which makes the J call doubtful. CDR1 and CDR2 from the germline V gene are MNHNY and SVGAGI (reference sequence). This CDR3 contains 11 residues. The CDR3 DNA sequence: TGTGCCAGCAGTCGTCAAGTCGAGCAGTACTTC. Protein sequence: CASSRQVEQYF.

In regard to this clonotype: At one end the junction does not follow the germline gene, possibly because of a read error. The V call is TRBV6-5, the J call TRBJ2-7; D remains ambiguous. CDR1 and CDR2 from the germline V gene are MNHEY and SVGAGI. The CDR3 sequence is 14 residues long. The CDR3 protein is CASSGREGSYGQYF. DNA of the CDR3: TGTGCCAGCAGTGGAAGGGAAGGATCCTACGGGCAGTACTTC.

V usage is TRBV6-5 and J usage is TRBJ2-5, with 9 bases identical to TRBD1. The CDR3 loop spans 15 amino acids. Germline loops: CDR1 MNHEY, CDR2 SVGAGI. V lost 7 bases, J lost 5 bases, and 11 bases stayed unmatched. CDR3 bases: TGTGCCAGCAAAAAAACAGGGGGCCCCGTTGAGACCCAGTACTTC. Translated, it gives CASKKTGGPVETQYF.

The J gene is TRBJ2-7, the V gene TRBV7-3, with a weak D call TRBD1 (6 bases). The CDR3 runs to 14 residues. Germline CDR1 and CDR2: SGHTA and FQGTGA. Trimming pared 0 bases from V and 6 bases from J, leaving 12 bases between. The CDR3 here is CASSLTVQTGEQYF. For the CDR3, the DNA is TGTGCCAGCAGCTTAACGGTACAGACAGGCGAGCAGTACTTC.

The rearrangement joins TRBV20-1 to TRBJ2-1, with unresolved D. Germline loops: CDR1 DFQATT, CDR2 SNEGSKA (reference sequence). The CDR3 covers 14 residues. V lost 3 bases and J lost 4, with 13 bases in between. CDR3 sequence: CSARAAVGYNEQFF. The CDR3, as DNA: TGCAGTGCTAGGGCTGCAGTAGGATACAATGAGCAGTTCTTC.

This chain uses TRBV20-1 with TRBJ1-2; tentatively, D is TRBD1 (6 bases). Per the germline V gene, CDR1 is DFQATT and CDR2 is SNEGSKA (reference sequence). This CDR3 has 13 amino acids. V was cut by 1 base and J by 3 bases, with 9 bases left in between. The CDR3 spells CSARARTDYGYTF. The CDR3 DNA reads as TGCAGTGCTAGAGCTCGGACAGACTATGGCTACACCTTC.

On this clonotype itself: At one end the junction does not follow the germline gene, possibly because of a read error. This chain uses TRBV7-6 with TRBJ1-1; tentatively, D is TRBD1 (5 bases). The CDR3 covers 15 residues. The germline V gene has CDR1 SGHVS and CDR2 FNYEAQ. Here the CDR3 reads CASTLGQGLRTEAFF. The DNA for the CDR3 is TGTGCCAGCACCTTAGGCCAGGGTTTACGGACTGAAGCTTTCTTT.

V gene TRBV28 combines with J gene TRBJ2-5; 7 positions match TRBD1. The junction had 6 bases not matched to a gene; V was cut back by 7 bases and J by 1 base. Germline V gene lookup returns CDR1 MDHEN and CDR2 SYDVKM. The CDR3 consists of 14 residues. CDR3 DNA: TGTGCCAGCACTCGGGACAGTTCCCAAGAGACCCAGTACTTC. This sequence encodes CASTRDSSQETQYF.

The rearrangement joins TRBV10-3 to TRBJ2-5; TRBD1 aligns across 10 bases. J was trimmed by 5 bases and V by 11 bases; bases with no gene match: 14. The CDR3 sequence is 15 residues long. Looked up from germline, CDR1 is ENHRY and CDR2 is SYGVKD. CDR3 protein: CAVAPDRGASETQYF. DNA of the CDR3: TGTGCCGTCGCGCCGGACAGGGGGGCGTCGGAGACCCAGTACTTC.

The rearrangement uses TRBV12-3 or TRBV12-4 and TRBJ1-5; tentatively, D is TRBD1 (5 bases). With 10 bases removed from V and 0 bases from J, the gap between germline ends came to 13 bases. The CDR3 is made up of 14 amino acids. The CDR3 nucleotides are TGTGCCACCTCGACAGCTACTAGCAATCAGCCCCAGCATTTT. This codes for CATSTATSNQPQHF.

The CDR3 region is CSAGLVGETQYF. The CDR3 DNA is TGCAGTGCAGGGTTGGTCGGAGAGACCCAGTACTTC. This chain joins TRBV20-1 and TRBJ2-5; no definite D call. The CDR3 extends over 12 amino acids. With 6 bases removed from V and 4 bases from J, the gap between germline ends came to 12 bases. Per germline, CDR1 DFQATT and CDR2 SNEGSKA (reference sequence).

The chain recombines TRBV15 with TRBJ1-5; 8 positions match TRBD1. The germline gives CDR1 LNHNV, CDR2 YYDKDF (reference sequence). The CDR3 contains 14 residues. J gave up 6 bases and V 1 base, and 2 bases lay outside the gene matches. The CDR3 bases are TGTGCCACCAGCAGAGTGACAGGGGTTCAGCCCCAGCATTTT. It specifies CATSRVTGVQPQHF.

The rearrangement uses TRBV4-3 and TRBJ2-3; TRBD1 aligns across 8 bases. The CDR3 covers 18 residues. Germline CDR1 LGHNA, CDR2 YSLEER. V lost 0 bases to trimming and J lost 5 bases; unmatched junction nucleotides: 13. The CDR3 spells CASSQEAGSGTGGDTQYF. CDR3 bases: TGCGCCAGCAGCCAAGAAGCTGGATCCGGGACAGGAGGAGATACGCAGTATTTT.

The chain uses TRBV6-5 and TRBJ2-1, with 12 bases matching TRBD2. CDR1 and CDR2 (germline): MNHEY, SVGAGI. The CDR3 contains 15 residues. V dropped 2 bases and J dropped 12; count of bases not matched to a gene: 8. Written as DNA, the CDR3 is TGTGCCAGCAGTTACGGGCTAGCGGGGGGGCTTGGGCAGTTCTTC. This codes for CASSYGLAGGLGQFF.

The chain has TRBV29-1 and TRBJ2-1; 7 bases align to TRBD1. This CDR3 is built from 13 residues. The J segment lost 5 bases and the V segment lost 7 bases, leaving 8 bases of the junction unmatched. The germline gives CDR1 SQVTM, CDR2 ANQGSEA. The CDR3 DNA follows: TGCAGCGCAGGCCGGGACAGCAACAATGAGCAGTTCTTC. Its protein product is CSAGRDSNNEQFF.